The entry below gives a single T cell receptor (beta chain) sequence along with its context. Sequencing used immunoSEQ multiplex PCR; TCRdb keeps in-frame clones, though not all of them. The sample lists fewer than 300,000 clones, 85% seen once, with 5.1% in the top ten. Losses at the gene ends were 2 bases for V and 8 bases for J; bases not matched to a gene: 11. From germline, CDR1 is GTSNPN and CDR2 SVGIG (reference sequence). The CDR3 runs to 15 residues. The data are from a study of blood T cell repertoires in COVID-19. The wider study: PBMCs, B-cell-depleted T cells, or T cells provided the cDNA or gDNA that made up the material.

This receptor was taken from a middle-aged man with active or convalescent COVID-19. The sample comprised peripheral blood. The chain uses TRBV30 and TRBJ1-2, with 10 nucleotides matching TRBD1. CDR3 residues: CAWSIPGTGARGYTF. The CDR3 nucleotides are TGTGCCTGGAGTATTCCCGGGACAGGGGCGCGCGGCTACACCTTC.